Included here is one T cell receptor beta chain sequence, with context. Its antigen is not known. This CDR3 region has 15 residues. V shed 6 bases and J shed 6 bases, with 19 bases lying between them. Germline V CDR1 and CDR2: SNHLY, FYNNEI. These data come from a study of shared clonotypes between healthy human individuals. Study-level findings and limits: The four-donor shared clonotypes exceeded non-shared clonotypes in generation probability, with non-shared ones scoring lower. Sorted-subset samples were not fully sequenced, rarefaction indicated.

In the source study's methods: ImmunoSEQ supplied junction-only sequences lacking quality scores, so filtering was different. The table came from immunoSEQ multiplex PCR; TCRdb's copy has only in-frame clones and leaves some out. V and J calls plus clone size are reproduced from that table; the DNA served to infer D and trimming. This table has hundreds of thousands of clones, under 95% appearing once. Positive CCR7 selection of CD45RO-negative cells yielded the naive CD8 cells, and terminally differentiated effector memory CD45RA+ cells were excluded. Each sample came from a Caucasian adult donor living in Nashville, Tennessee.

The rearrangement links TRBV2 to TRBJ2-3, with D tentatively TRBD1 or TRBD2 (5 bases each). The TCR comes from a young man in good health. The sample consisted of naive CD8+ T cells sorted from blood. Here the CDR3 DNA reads TGTGCCAGCAGGAACGCCGGGCAGAGGGGCGATACGCAGTATTTT. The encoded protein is CASRNAGQRGDTQYF.